This T cell receptor (beta chain) was obtained from a study of T cells in Graves' hyperthyroidism and ophthalmopathy. Study-level findings and limits: Blood held most thyroid clonotypes expanded above 0.001 frequency.

Using RNA transcripts as the source, TCR beta CDR3 regions were amplified. First-round RT-PCR of the TCR CDR3 relied on the HTBI primer set. TCRdb independently ran MiXCR on the multiplex PCR reads; one entry per CDR3 protein. The data hold about 420,000 distinct CDR3 sequences, with 15% to 19% observed a single time. The CDR3 is made up of 15 amino acids. Trimming cost V 2 bases and J 0 bases; bases outside gene matches: 4. Looked up from germline, CDR1 is SGDLS and CDR2 is YYNGEE. The sample holds a few counts of this clonotype. What it recognizes is unknown. Out of more than 8 ml of fresh peripheral blood came the PBMCs.

This TCR derives from a young woman with Graves' hyperthyroidism. The chain carries TRBV9 and TRBJ2-7, with TRBD2 matching 8 bases. Input material: blood. The CDR3 loop reads CASSVSSGVSYEQYF. The CDR3 DNA sequence: TGTGCCAGCAGCGTCAGTAGCGGGGTCTCCTACGAGCAGTACTTC.